A single T cell receptor beta chain is shown here with its context. Assay: immunoSEQ multiplex PCR; the TCRdb copy retains only in-frame clones and omits some. The data contain 17,000 or so clones, about nine tenths of them singletons. Stated time point: newly diagnosed, previously untreated cHL patient sample. This sample stems from a study of PD-1 blockade in classical Hodgkin lymphoma. Sequenced: peripheral blood mononuclear cells (PBMCs). This clonotype was obtained from a human donor with classical Hodgkin lymphoma.

CDR3 residues: CASSPLALETQYF. CDR3 nucleotides: TGTGCCAGCAGCCCCCTAGCGTTGGAGACCCAGTACTTC. The genes are TRBV7-6 and TRBJ2-5; possibly TRBD2 for D (6 bases). V dropped 5 bases and J dropped 5 bases, with 12 bases sitting between them. This CDR3 is 13 amino acids long. CDR1 and CDR2 (germline): SGHVS, FNYEAQ.